One sample yielded the 3 T cell receptor beta chains listed below, sequenced in a study of blood T cell repertoires in COVID-19. Clones were read by immunoSEQ multiplex PCR, and TCRdb kept only the in-frame ones, dropping some. The sample lists under 250,000 clones; approximately 85% were seen once. The specimen sequenced was peripheral blood. The source of these receptors is a woman of 80 years or more with COVID-19, enrolled during active disease.

This chain connects TRBV30 to TRBJ1-2; tentatively, D is TRBD1 (6 bases). The CDR3 extends over 12 amino acids. CDR1 and CDR2 from the germline V gene are GTSNPN and SVGIG (reference sequence). V dropped 5 bases and J dropped 8 bases, with 15 bases sitting between them. CDR3 sequence reads: CAWDRFGRGYTF. The CDR3 coding sequence is TGTGCCTGGGACAGGTTCGGTAGGGGCTACACCTTC. The complete variable domain, with remaining parts taken from reference TRBV30 and TRBJ1-2, reads SQTIHQWPATLVQPVGSPLSLECTVEGTSNPNLYWYRQAAGRGLQLLFYSVGIGQISSEVPQNLSASRPQDRQFILSSKKLLLSDSGFYLCAWDRFGRGYTFGSGTRLTVV.

The chain has TRBV6-6 and TRBJ1-1; no reliable D call. From germline, CDR1 is MNHNY and CDR2 SVGAGI (reference sequence). V was shortened by 9 bases and J by 1 base, with 6 bases between the two germline ends. The CDR3 length is 11 residues. In nucleotides, the CDR3 is TGTGCCAGTCGTCGGAACACTGAAGCTTTCTTT. This sequence encodes CASRRNTEAFF.

The rearrangement links TRBV4-1 to TRBJ1-3; TRBD1 aligns across 8 bases. CDR1 and CDR2 (germline): MGHRA, YSYEKL. J was trimmed by 4 bases and V by 0 bases; bases with no gene match: 5. The CDR3 contains 16 residues. The DNA for the CDR3 is TGCGCCAGCAGCCAAGAACCGGACAGGGCCGGAAACACCATATATTTT. Its protein is CASSQEPDRAGNTIYF.